This T cell receptor (beta chain) was captured in a study of shared clonotypes between healthy human individuals. Germline values: CDR1 KGHSH, CDR2 LQKENI. Trimming removed 8 bases at V and 8 bases at J, with 16 bases between. The length of the CDR3 is 13 residues. This clone is a singleton in its sample. Libraries were prepared by immunoSEQ multiplex PCR; TCRdb keeps only in-frame clonotypes and omits some of them. The data show about 2.4 million clones, approximately 94% seen once. This chain connects TRBV18 to TRBJ1-3; D is perhaps TRBD1 (5 bases). The sequence derives from a young man in good health. Some clones in this sample may be carry-over from other donors' samples. The material sequenced was naive CD4+ T cells from PBMCs. Subset of the sample: CD45RA+ positively selected. The CDR3 loop reads CASGRQSWDTIYF. The CDR3 DNA follows: TGTGCCAGCGGCAGACAGAGCTGGGACACCATATATTTT.